These 18 T cell receptor beta chains share one sample of origin, sequenced in a study of cytomegalovirus exposure and HLA in healthy donors. Researchers ran the PCR with 60 Vbeta and 13 Jbeta primers. The table came from immunoSEQ multiplex PCR; TCRdb's copy has only in-frame clones and leaves some out. The data contain 90,000 to 150,000 clones, around 73% of them seen just once; the ten biggest clones take up 8% to 8.5%. Sequencing was done on a sample of PBMCs. The source is a woman between 40 and 55 years old in good health and CMV-seropositive.

This clone was detected a few times. V gene TRBV7-2 combines with J gene TRBJ1-2, with D perhaps TRBD1 (6 bases). The germline gives CDR1 SGHTA, CDR2 FQGNSA. The CDR3 is 14 residues long. V was clipped by 5 bases and J by 6 bases, with 16 bases between them. CDR3 bases: TGTGCCAGCAGCAAGCCGGGGGGCCGTGATGGCTACACCTTC. Its translation: CASSKPGGRDGYTF.

This clone was picked up a small number of times. The chain carries TRBV5-4 and TRBJ1-2; D is possibly TRBD1 (5 bases). CDR1 is SGHNT, CDR2 YYREEE, per germline (reference sequence). The CDR3 totals 13 residues. V was clipped by 4 bases and J by 8 bases, with 15 bases between them. Here the CDR3 reads CASSRDSNPGYTF. The CDR3 nucleotides are TGTGCCAGCAGCCGCGACAGCAATCCAGGCTACACCTTC.

The chain uses TRBV5-6 and TRBJ1-3; the match to TRBD1 covers 11 bases. Trimming at V came to 3 bases and at J to 3 bases, leaving 5 bases not matched to a gene. This CDR3 contains 16 residues. Germline V gives CDR1 SGHDT, CDR2 YYEEEE. CDR3 DNA sequence: TGTGCCAGCAGCTGGACAGGGGGCGCGGTTGGAAACACCATATATTTT. Translated: CASSWTGGAVGNTIYF.

This chain links TRBV5-1 with TRBJ2-5, with 15 bases fitting TRBD2. Trimming cost V 4 bases and J 9 bases; bases outside gene matches: 10. The CDR3 has 16 residues. Germline lookup yields CDR1 SGHRS and CDR2 YFSETQ. In DNA form, the CDR3 reads TGCGCCAGCAGCCCCAGCGGACTAGCGGGGGGGAGGGCCCAGTACTTC. Amino acid sequence: CASSPSGLAGGRAQYF.

This clone was observed a handful of times. The rearrangement joins TRBV29-1 to TRBJ2-7; D not resolved. The CDR3 has 14 amino acids. V dropped 0 bases and J dropped 7 bases, with 16 bases sitting between them. CDR1 is SQVTM, CDR2 ANQGSEA, per germline. CDR3 nucleotides: TGCAGCGTTGAAGAGACCGGCTCTCTGAGGGAGCAGTACTTC. This translates into CSVEETGSLREQYF.

This chain uses TRBV7-2 with TRBJ1-5; D is unresolved. The CDR3 runs 13 residues. The germline CDR1 and CDR2 sequences are SGHTA and FQGNSA. Deletions cut 3 bases from V and 3 bases from J, with 6 bases between. Here the CDR3 DNA reads TGTGCCAGCAGCTTGCAGGACAATCAGCCCCAGCATTTT. This codes for CASSLQDNQPQHF.

The V gene is TRBV27, the J gene TRBJ2-7, with TRBD1 identical over 9 bases. Germline CDR1 is MNHEY and CDR2 is SMNVEV (reference sequence). The ends lost 3 bases at V and 8 bases at J; junction bases unmatched: 5. CDR3 length: 13 residues. CDR3 region: CASSFRDRDQQYF. In DNA form, the CDR3 reads TGTGCCAGCAGTTTCCGGGACAGGGATCAGCAGTACTTC.

This clone was counted once. The rearrangement uses TRBV5-4 and TRBJ1-4; 9 bases are shared with TRBD1. This CDR3 spans 16 amino acids. The V segment lost 4 bases and the J segment 3 bases; nucleotides outside the gene matches: 7. CDR1 is SGHNT and CDR2 is YYREEE in the germline V gene (reference sequence). CDR3 amino acids: CASSAGQGSANEKLFF. The CDR3 nucleotides are TGTGCCAGCAGCGCGGGACAGGGTTCTGCTAATGAAAAACTGTTTTTT.

The V call is TRBV29-1, the J call TRBJ1-4, with D uncertain. Between the trimmed V and J ends, which lost 6 bases and 0 bases, there was a span of 11 bases. This CDR3 comprises 14 residues. Germline lookup yields CDR1 SQVTM and CDR2 ANQGSEA. The chain's CDR3 is CSVEPVATNEKLFF. The CDR3 DNA is TGCAGCGTCGAGCCGGTGGCAACTAATGAAAAACTGTTTTTT. The full variable domain, rest sourced from reference TRBV29-1 and TRBJ1-4, is SAVISQKPSRDICQRGTSLTIQCQVDSQVTMMFWYRQQPGQSLTLIATANQGSEATYESGFVIDKFPISRPNLTFSTLTVSNMSPEDSSIYLCSVEPVATNEKLFFGSGTQLSVL.

The chain links TRBV7-3 to TRBJ1-1; 7 nucleotides line up with TRBD1. V gave up 5 bases and J gave up 0 bases; unmatched junction bases: 3. Germline V lookup: CDR1 SGHTA, CDR2 FQGTGA. The CDR3 runs 14 residues. The CDR3 DNA reads TGTGCCAGCAGCGCAGACAGGGTGAACACTGAAGCTTTCTTT. Amino acid sequence: CASSADRVNTEAFF.

The CDR3 coding sequence is TGTGCCAGCAGCCGCCCGGGACAGTCCTACGAGCAGTACTTC. Protein sequence: CASSRPGQSYEQYF. This sequence joins TRBV6-5 and TRBJ2-7, with 7 bases fitting TRBD1. CDR1 MNHEY and CDR2 SVGAGI come from the germline V gene. This CDR3 region has 14 residues. V lost 6 bases and J lost 1; bases outside the gene matches: 6.

The count of this clone is one. The rearrangement links TRBV4-3 to TRBJ1-2; D is ambiguous. Germline V gene lookup returns CDR1 LGHNA and CDR2 YSLEER. Trimming pared 2 bases from V and 0 bases from J, leaving 10 bases between. This CDR3 contains 15 residues. CDR3 sequence: CASSQTETTNYGYTF. CDR3 bases: TGCGCCAGCAGCCAAACGGAGACGACTAACTATGGCTACACCTTC.

In this sample, this clone turned up once. The chain uses TRBV4-3 and TRBJ1-4; 7 nucleotides line up with TRBD1. The CDR3 is 16 amino acids. The J segment lost 6 bases and the V segment lost 0 bases, leaving 7 bases of the junction unmatched. Germline V gene lookup returns CDR1 LGHNA and CDR2 YSLEER. The CDR3 DNA reads TGCGCCAGCAGCCAAGATCCTGCAGGGGGATATGAAAAACTGTTTTTT. Its protein is CASSQDPAGGYEKLFF.

This clone was detected a few times. V is TRBV9 and J is TRBJ2-1; the D is unclear. The CDR3 is 13 residues long. V was clipped by 3 bases and J by 4 bases, with 8 bases between them. In germline, CDR1 is SGDLS, CDR2 YYNGEE. This CDR3 is CASSESSYNEQFF. In nucleotides, the CDR3 is TGTGCCAGCAGCGAGAGCTCTTACAATGAGCAGTTCTTC.

Only one count was recorded for this clone. The chain employs TRBV9 and TRBJ1-3; D gene ambiguous. The CDR3 is 14 amino acids. Germline V lookup: CDR1 SGDLS, CDR2 YYNGEE. V was cut by 4 bases and J by 0 bases, with 8 bases left in between. CDR3 amino acids: CASSRLSSGNTIYF. As DNA, the CDR3 is TGTGCCAGCAGCCGCCTAAGCTCTGGAAACACCATATATTTT.

The chain links TRBV9 to TRBJ2-3; weak D call: TRBD2 (5 bases). Germline values: CDR1 SGDLS, CDR2 YYNGEE. This CDR3 comprises 14 residues. Trimming took 6 bases from V and 3 from J, leaving 14 bases between them. Written as DNA, the CDR3 is TGTGCCAGCACGATGAGCGGTAGAACAGATACGCAGTATTTT. It encodes CASTMSGRTDTQYF. The variable domain in full, completed from reference TRBV9 and TRBJ2-3, reads DSGVTQTPKHLITATGQRVTLRCSPRSGDLSVYWYQQSLDQGLQFLIQYYNGEERAKGNILERFSAQQFPDLHSELNLSSLELGDSALYFCASTMSGRTDTQYFGPGTRLTVL.

The chain uses TRBV5-1 and TRBJ2-7; 9 bases match TRBD1. After removal of 4 bases from V and 0 bases from J, the junction contained 5 bases not matched to a gene. This CDR3 is 15 amino acids long. Germline loops: CDR1 SGHRS, CDR2 YFSETQ. The CDR3 loop reads CASSRDRDGSYEQYF. The CDR3 DNA reads TGCGCCAGCAGCCGGGACAGGGACGGCTCCTACGAGCAGTACTTC.

The V call is TRBV2, the J call TRBJ2-7; D is unresolved. Trimming removed 7 bases at V and 0 bases at J, with 13 bases between. Germline CDR1 reads SNHLY; CDR2 reads FYNNEI. CDR3 size: 14 residues. The CDR3 DNA follows: TGTGCCAGCACTCAGGAAAAAAGCTCCTACGAGCAGTACTTC. Residues: CASTQEKSSYEQYF.